This T cell receptor beta chain was captured by sequencing in a study of CXCR3-negative and CXCR3-positive naive CD8 T cells. Broader study findings: TRB CDR3 hydrophobicity was greater in CXCR3-positive naive cells than in CXCR3-negative naive cells.

This CDR3 is 16 amino acids long. Germline CDR1 is LNHDA and CDR2 is SQIVND (reference sequence). In the case of this clonotype: Its target is unknown.

Each TRB cDNA library was prepared by 5' RACE (with UMI labels). For each CDR3 protein, TCRdb gives one entry from its re-call of the 5' RACE reads, without DNA. The sample includes over 150,000 distinct CDR3 sequences. The sequenced sample consisted of naive CXCR3+ CD8+ T cells from blood. The subset is: CD45RO-CCR7+CD27+CD95- naive CD8+ T cells expressing CXCR3 (TNR3+). This clonotype originated in a human donor in good health. Some clones in this sample may be carry-over from other donors' samples. The genes are TRBV19 and TRBJ2-1; the D call of TRBD2 rests on TCRdb alone, since no DNA is present to check it. CDR3 sequence: CASSIGARGIGAEQFF.